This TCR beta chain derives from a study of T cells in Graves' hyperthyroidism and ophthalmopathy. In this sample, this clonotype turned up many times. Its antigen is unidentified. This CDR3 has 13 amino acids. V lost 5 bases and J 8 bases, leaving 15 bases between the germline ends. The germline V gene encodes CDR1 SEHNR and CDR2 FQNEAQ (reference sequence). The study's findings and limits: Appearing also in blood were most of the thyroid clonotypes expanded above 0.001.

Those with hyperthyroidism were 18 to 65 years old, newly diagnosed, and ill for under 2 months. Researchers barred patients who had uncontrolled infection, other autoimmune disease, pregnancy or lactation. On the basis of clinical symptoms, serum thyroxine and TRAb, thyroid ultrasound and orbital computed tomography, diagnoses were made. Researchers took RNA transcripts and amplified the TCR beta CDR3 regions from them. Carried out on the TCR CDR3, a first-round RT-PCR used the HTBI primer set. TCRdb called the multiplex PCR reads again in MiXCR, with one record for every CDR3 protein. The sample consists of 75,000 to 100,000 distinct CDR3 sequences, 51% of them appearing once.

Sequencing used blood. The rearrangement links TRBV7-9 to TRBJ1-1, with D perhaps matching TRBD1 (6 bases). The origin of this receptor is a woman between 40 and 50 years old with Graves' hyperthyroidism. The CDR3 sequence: CASSPPGTLEAFF. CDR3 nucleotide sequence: TGTGCCAGCAGCCCGCCCGGGACACTCGAAGCTTTCTTT.